This is a list of T cell receptor beta chains from one sample in a study of blood T cells in healthy people across ages. TCRdb fed the 5' RACE reads into MiXCR, producing one record per CDR3 protein. Here the sample spans some 1,000,000 distinct CDR3 sequences, about 23% being singletons. In addition, the sample was reused for a study of T cells of mothers and their children.

Sequencing was done on a sample of blood. Receptors originate from a girl aged 2-9 years in good health. The CDR3 runs from the conserved cysteine through the conserved F or W. D genes are given only for firm matches. Only some rows state a clone size, as once, few, many or a class for expanded clones.

j_gene,v_gene,d_gene,abundance,len,CDR3nt,CDR3aa
TRBJ2-6,TRBV3-1,NA,NA,16,TGTGCCAGCAGCCAAACGGGAATCTCTGGGGCCAACGTCCTGACTTTC,CASSQTGISGANVLTF
TRBJ2-7,TRBV14,NA,many,12,TGTGCCAGCAGTGTAGGGGCGGGCGAGCAGTACTTC,CASSVGAGEQYF
TRBJ2-1,TRBV7-2,TRBD2,few,15,TGTGCCAGCAGCTTTCAGACTAGCAGCTTCAATGAGCAGTTCTTC,CASSFQTSSFNEQFF
TRBJ2-7,TRBV27,TRBD2,few,14,TGTGCCAGCAGTCGGTTAGCGGGACTGGGCGAGCAGTACTTC,CASSRLAGLGEQYF
TRBJ2-6,TRBV12-3/TRBV12-4,TRBD1,few,16,TGTGCCAGCAGTTTCGGGACAGGACCCGGGGCCAACGTCCTGACTTTC,CASSFGTGPGANVLTF
TRBJ1-2,TRBV4-1,TRBD1,few,16,TGCGCCAGCAGCCAAGTTGTTACAGGGGAGGCCTATGGCTACACCTTC,CASSQVVTGEAYGYTF
TRBJ1-5,TRBV21-1,NA,few,14,TGTGCCAGCAGCAAAGGACAGGGACATCAGCCCCAGCATTTT,CASSKGQGHQPQHF
TRBJ2-3,TRBV7-2,NA,few,13,TGTGCCAGCAGCTTAACTTCCGCCTATACGCAGTATTTT,CASSLTSAYTQYF
TRBJ1-2,TRBV6-6,NA,few,15,TGTGCCAGCAGTTACTCGATCAGCGGGGTGGATGGCTACACCTTC,CASSYSISGVDGYTF
TRBJ2-1,TRBV29-1,NA,NA,12,TGCAGCGTGCTAAACGGGGGAGTTGAGCAGTTCTTC,CSVLNGGVEQFF
TRBJ2-1,TRBV12-3/TRBV12-4,NA,NA,15,TGTGCCAGCAGTTTAAAGGGGGGCTCCTACAATGAGCAGTTCTTC,CASSLKGGSYNEQFF
TRBJ2-3,TRBV5-1,NA,few,15,TGCGCCAGCAGCTCCCCAGATCTTTATACAGATACGCAGTATTTT,CASSSPDLYTDTQYF
TRBJ1-4,TRBV28,NA,NA,15,TGTGCCAGCAGTTTGGAGGGGAGTAGGGGTGAAAAACTGTTTTTT,CASSLEGSRGEKLFF
TRBJ1-2,TRBV4-3,NA,NA,15,TGCGCCAGCAGCGCACTCGGGGGATCGGACTATGGCTACACCTTC,CASSALGGSDYGYTF
TRBJ2-1,TRBV20-1,TRBD2,NA,15,TGCAGTGCTAGTAGACTAGCGAAATCCTACAATGAGCAGTTCTTC,CSASRLAKSYNEQFF
TRBJ2-5,TRBV7-2,TRBD2,NA,16,TGTGCCAGCAGCTCGATACTAGCGGCGAGTCAAGAGACCCAGTACTTC,CASSSILAASQETQYF
TRBJ2-3,TRBV12-3/TRBV12-4,NA,NA,12,TGTGCCAGCAGTCCCCCCGGGGCGGGACAGTATTTT,CASSPPGAGQYF
TRBJ1-3,TRBV9,NA,NA,12,TGTGCCAGCAGCGAGGGAGGAAACACCATATATTTT,CASSEGGNTIYF
TRBJ2-7,TRBV5-1,NA,few,14,TGCGCCAGCAGCCACAGGGACCTGCCCTACGAGCAGTACTTC,CASSHRDLPYEQYF
TRBJ2-5,TRBV7-9,TRBD2,many,13,TGTGCCAGCAGTTCCGGCGGGAGAGAGACCCAGTACTTC,CASSSGGRETQYF
TRBJ2-7,TRBV12-3/TRBV12-4,NA,NA,14,TGTGCCAGCAGGGAGCCGGGGAGAACCTACGAGCAGTACTTC,CASREPGRTYEQYF
TRBJ1-2,TRBV5-5,TRBD1,once,15,TGTGCCAGCAGCCCGGGACAGCTATTTGTGGATGGCTACACCTTC,CASSPGQLFVDGYTF
TRBJ2-1,TRBV6-5,NA,NA,15,TGTGCCAGCGGTTCCGTGGGGGCGGGCTACAATGAGCAGTTCTTC,CASGSVGAGYNEQFF